Below, one T cell receptor (beta chain) is given with its context. These data come from a study of shared clonotypes between healthy human individuals. Per germline, CDR1 SGDLS and CDR2 YYNGEE. Trimming at V came to 3 bases and at J to 6 bases, leaving 7 bases not matched to a gene. This CDR3 is 15 amino acids long. TCRdb keeps only in-frame clones here, not all; method: immunoSEQ multiplex PCR. The data show some 530,000 clones, over 75% seen once. What was sequenced was PBMCs. This sequence was found in a woman aged 40 to 50 in good health. Some clones in this sample may be carry-over from other donors' samples. The rearrangement joins TRBV9 to TRBJ1-4; 8 bases fit TRBD1. CDR3 nucleotide sequence: TGTGCCAGCAGCGCCCCCGGGACAGGTGATGAAAAACTGTTTTTT. Its translation is CASSAPGTGDEKLFF.